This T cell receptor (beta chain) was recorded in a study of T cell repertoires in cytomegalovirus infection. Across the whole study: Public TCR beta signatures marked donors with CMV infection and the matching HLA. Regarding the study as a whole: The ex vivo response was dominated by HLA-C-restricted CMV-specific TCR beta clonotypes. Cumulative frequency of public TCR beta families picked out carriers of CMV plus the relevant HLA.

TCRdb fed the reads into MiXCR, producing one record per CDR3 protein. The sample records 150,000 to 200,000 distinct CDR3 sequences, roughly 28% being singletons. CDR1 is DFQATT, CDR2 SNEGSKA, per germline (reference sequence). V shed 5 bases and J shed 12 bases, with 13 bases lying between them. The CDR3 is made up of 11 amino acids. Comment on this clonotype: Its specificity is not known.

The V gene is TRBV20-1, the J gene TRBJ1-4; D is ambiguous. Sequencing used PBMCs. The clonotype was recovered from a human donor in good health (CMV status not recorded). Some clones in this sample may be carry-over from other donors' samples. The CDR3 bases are TGCAGTGCTGCCCCCTCCGGGCAACTGTTTTTT. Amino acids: CSAAPSGQLFF.